The clone carrying this TCR beta chain was observed many times. TCR cDNA libraries were made from RNA using a previously described, modified protocol. In the original workflow: Each donor had about 85,000 to nearly 500,000 clonotypes. TCRdb analysed the 5' RACE reads with MiXCR anew, one entry per CDR3 protein. The V and J calls and clone size are TCRdb's, not the authors'. The data show 350,000 to 450,000 distinct CDR3 sequences, with more than 25% seen just once and roughly 5.5% held by the top ten. This sample was included in a study of identical twins' blood T cells. V dropped 2 bases and J dropped 0 bases, with 5 bases sitting between them. The CDR3 runs 14 residues. Germline V gene lookup returns CDR1 SGHAT and CDR2 FQNNGV.

The gene calls are TRBV11-2 and TRBJ1-5; D not certain. Material: PBMCs. The sequence was collected from a woman between 18 and 50 years old in good health. The CDR3 nucleotides are TGTGCCAGCAGCTTAACTCATAGCAATCAGCCCCAGCATTTT. Amino acids: CASSLTHSNQPQHF.